One TCR beta chain is described in this entry. Its antigen is currently unknown. CDR3 size: 13 residues. CDR1 and CDR2 from the germline V gene are MNHEY and SMNVEV (reference sequence). Data came from immunoSEQ multiplex PCR; TCRdb stores just in-frame clones and leaves some out. In the table there are over 55,000 clones, 81% of which are singletons. These data originate in a study of a mutant IDH1 vaccine in newly diagnosed glioma. Study details: With temozolomide cycles, or 4-6 weeks after radiotherapy alone, vaccination was started. Most patients had radiochemotherapy with temozolomide before enrollment; others had one alone. Week 35 brought visit V12, which was followed by visit V13 at week 47.

Sample time point: week 35, safety follow-up. The content of each vaccine dose was 300 ug of mutant IDH1 20-mer peptide, and topical imiquimod accompanied it. The starting material was PBMCs, obtained from a glioma patient whose treatment included an IDH1 peptide vaccine. The rearrangement joins TRBV27 to TRBJ1-4; D is perhaps TRBD1 (6 bases). The TCR comes from a man between 35 and 55 years old with glioma. The CDR3 DNA reads as TGTGGCTGGGAAGGGGGGCGTAATGAAAAACTGTTTTTT. Amino acid sequence: CGWEGGRNEKLFF.